This TCR beta chain is drawn from a study of CD8+CD57+ T cells in acquired aplastic anemia. This CDR3 has 15 amino acids. CDR1 is SNHLY, CDR2 FYNNEI, per germline. Trimming cost V 6 bases and J 4 bases, with 18 bases left between them. This clonotype was observed a handful of times. Those patients picked for sequencing had displayed CD8+CD57+ cell expansion on flow cytometry. Genomic DNA, the template, was used for profiling of the TCR beta VDJ and CDR3. A single record per CDR3 protein comes from TCRdb applying MiXCR to the reads. The sample records around 190,000 distinct CDR3 sequences, about 50% being singletons.

The sequenced sample consisted of sorted CD4+, CD8+, or CD8+CD57+ T cells (not recorded which) from PBMCs. This receptor was obtained from a human donor with aplastic anemia. V gene TRBV2 combines with J gene TRBJ2-5; D is possibly TRBD2 (7 bases). This CDR3 reads CASSPYGGRGETQYF. The CDR3 DNA sequence: TGTGCCAGCAGCCCTTACGGGGGGCGCGGAGAGACCCAGTACTTC.